This TCR beta chain is from a study of blood T cell repertoires in COVID-19. The overall study: COVID-19 samples collected from the United States, Italy and Spain covered acute and convalescent phases. PBMCs, B-cell-depleted T cells, or T cells provided the cDNA or gDNA that made up the material.

Losses at the gene ends were 1 base for V and 6 bases for J; bases not matched to a gene: 5. This CDR3 has 14 amino acids. Germline CDR1 is SGHAT and CDR2 is FQNNGV. Authors' methods: Nucleated cell number was recorded as an estimate derived from reference gene primer amplification. Method: immunoSEQ multiplex PCR; TCRdb's copy keeps in-frame clones and lacks some. V, J and clone size were drawn from that table, and D and trimming were deduced from the DNA. The sample records 150,000 or so clones, 84% being singletons. The TCR originated in a man aged 18-30 years with active or convalescent COVID-19. Sequenced sample: peripheral blood. The rearrangement joins TRBV11-2 to TRBJ2-7; 8 bases fit TRBD2. The CDR3 DNA is TGTGCCAGCAGCTTAGCGGGGGGGCCCGGCGAGCAGTACTTC. Translated: CASSLAGGPGEQYF.